This T cell receptor (beta chain) was identified during a study of spatial heterogeneity in lung cancer. Study in general: Raw reads contained each unique TCR and UMI combination more than ten times on average. Overall study findings and caveats: Detection of ubiquitous tumor TCRs in blood was higher at resection than follow-up.

Time point described: sample taken at primary tumor resection. Whole RNA, isolated from tumor, nontumor lung or frozen PBMC, was sequenced without prior sorting. The cohort: 70 to 75 early-stage, untreated non-small cell lung cancer patients. Every TCR cDNA molecule carried a tag that served as a unique molecular identifier. TCRdb reprocessed the 5' RACE reads with MiXCR, giving one entry per CDR3 protein. This sample yields about 85,000 distinct CDR3 sequences, of which 15% to 25% are seen a single time; around 6.6% belongs to the top ten. Germline V CDR1 and CDR2: MNHNS, SASEGT. The J segment lost 2 bases and the V segment lost 6 bases, leaving 4 bases of the junction unmatched. The length of the CDR3 is 14 residues. A remark on this clonotype: What it binds is unknown.

This chain uses TRBV6-1 with TRBJ2-3; 8 nucleotides line up with TRBD1. The source of this sequence is a male donor with early-stage non-small cell lung cancer. Sequencing used PBMCs, obtained at surgery. The CDR3 region is CASRFRGPTDTQYF. CDR3 DNA sequence: TGTGCCAGCAGGTTCAGGGGGCCCACAGATACGCAGTATTTT.